The T cell receptor (beta chain) under discussion was sequenced for a study of cytomegalovirus exposure and HLA in healthy donors (dated by TCRdb to about 2017). Looking at the study overall: An earlier analysis of several hundred of the donors reported approximately 290 Gb of sequence data and roughly 110 million unique TCR beta sequences from approximately 180 million T cells. An early release that covered 500 to 800 HLA-typed donors contained 250 to 350 gigabases of sequencing data and 80 million or so unique TCR sequences. Of the roughly 400 genotyped donors, 70% to 90% were placed in the genetic ancestry cluster associated with self-reported Caucasian donors. The study was designed to test whether signatures of past pathogen exposure could be identified by cataloging public T cell receptors. The study profiled the T cell repertoires of more than 500 subjects by immunosequencing and related them to cytomegalovirus serostatus. Besides the first cohort of around 700 subjects, a separate validation cohort made up of 120 different subjects was used. To predict cytomegalovirus infection status, the study combined high-throughput TCR immunosequencing, statistical association of individual TCRs with disease status, and machine learning. A later analysis re-examined previously published TCR beta repertoires from roughly 720 donors and added high-resolution HLA genotyping to investigate patterns of TCR occurrence. In the later analysis, no new phenotypic data were used to find candidate immune exposures; instead, reliance was placed on TCR beta sequences and their occurrence across donors. In an earlier analysis of 587 of the donors, high-throughput TCR beta sequencing was used to judge whether each TCR beta V gene segment behaved as functional or pseudogenic. Donor age, sex, ethnicity and CMV serostatus were compiled alongside the repertoire data. In a later genetic analysis, genome-wide SNP genotypes for about three fifths of the 666 donors were used, and that subset was treated as a discovery cohort. All discovery cohort repertoires had been generated using a single sequencing platform. HLA typing included class I and class II loci at four-digit resolution. Typing coverage differed by locus: A, B, C, DRB1 and DQB1 were typed in about 629-640 donors, DQA1 in 522, DPA1 in nearly 610, and DPB1 in 450 to 480. Several DR-DQ haplotypes were handled as single units for association and clustering, since linkage in the cohort was strong. Across some 400 genotyped donors of the cohort, an average of roughly 250,000 unique TCR beta nucleotide sequences per donor were sequenced, and roughly 20% of those sequences were non-productive.

From the germline V gene, CDR1 is SGHTA and CDR2 is FQGNSA. The junction carries 17 bases between V and J, which are trimmed by 4 bases and 5 bases respectively. The CDR3 numbers 15 residues from cysteine through phenylalanine. The sequence is cut down to CDR3 DNA, 45 bases in frame from base 1. With respect to this clone: This clone's antigen is unknown. No qualities accompany the bases; no much larger clone lies one base away.

Beyond this particular receptor, the publication reports: Some IMGT-functional V segments, including TRBV6-2 and TRBV6-3, could not be told apart with the 87-base-pair reads, so those segments were excluded. Sequencing depth was assumed to be roughly uniform across donors in the presence/absence analyses, though that assumption may not hold. Because some donors lacked HLA typing at each locus, the association tests relied only on the typed subset. Assigning TCR associations to individual alleles was difficult when HLA alleles, especially DR and DQ, strongly co-occurred. The study listed 164 TCR beta chains as associated with cytomegalovirus. In this cohort, only TCR beta chains were sequenced, and detectable features were limited by the absence of alpha or paired-chain data. Broadly in line with IMGT annotations, most TCR beta V segments showed up in productive rearrangements about 90% or about 30% of the time in an earlier analysis of a few hundred of the donors. Correlated functional status among segregating V segments might be attributable to linkage disequilibrium, but an unknown experimental factor could not be ruled out. Three of the identified cytomegalovirus-associated TCR beta chains were confirmed in vitro to be specific for cytomegalovirus antigens. According to a later analysis, most CMV-associated TCR beta chains appeared to be HLA-restricted, and the HLA associations seemed to be driven largely by CMV exposure. The classifier was reported to diagnose cytomegalovirus status with high specificity and sensitivity in both the original cohort and the validation cohort. In a later analysis, HLA-associated TCR beta chains were found to be more clonally expanded and to have lower generation probabilities than equally common non-associated chains. In a later analysis, the rate of TCR association differed among HLA loci, with DRB1 alleles having the most associated TCRs and HLA-C alleles having the fewest. V-gene and J-gene trimming of TCR beta chains was associated with a missense DCLRE1C variant in a later genetic analysis, and the association was replicated in an independent cohort. In a later analysis, several top co-occurrence clusters were reported to appear linked to parvovirus B19, influenza, CMV and Epstein-Barr virus. According to a later genetic analysis, donors in an Asian-associated ancestry cluster had fewer N-insertions in productive TCRs than the approximately 700-donor mean. The earlier analysis of approximately 540 of the donors excluded roughly 17 rarely observed V segments, including chromosome 9 orphons, because counts were too low. According to the authors, the approach could potentially be generalized to other disease states and immunological phenotypes. A cluster of highly shared sequence variants was judged likely to be a technical artifact of the sequencing pipeline. While some public TCRs were present in many individuals, most TCR sequences turned up only very rarely across donors. A further reported finding was that TCR beta sequences accurately predicted the HLA-A and HLA-B alleles for most subjects in the first cohort. In a later analysis, around 15,000 TCR beta sequences were associated with specific HLA alleles at a false discovery rate of 0.05. CMV serostatus was the only immune exposure information available for the cohort.

The cohort was made up of approximately 700 healthy bone marrow donors. At the time of sampling, every cohort member was nominally healthy, though immune exposures that went unrecorded were likely present. The donor tested CMV seronegative and was one of the 352 seronegative cohort members. A peripheral blood sample was collected from each donor, and TCR beta sequencing was performed on peripheral blood mononuclear cells. The Qiagen DNeasy Blood Extraction Kit was used to extract genomic DNA from the blood cell samples. The library was made by the immunoSEQ multiplex PCR assay. For the multiplex PCR, a mixture combining 60 forward primers for TCR Vbeta segments and 13 reverse primers for TCR Jbeta segments was used. The CDR3 region of rearranged TCR beta genes was amplified from genomic DNA with a multiplex PCR assay. The Illumina HiSeq System was used to sequence the amplified TCR beta libraries as 87-base-pair reads. The study's processing was this. A later analysis counted about 80 million unique TCR beta chains across the approximately 700 repertoires, and roughly 11 million of these chains were shared by at least two donors. To remove PCR and sequencing errors, raw reads were error-corrected and collapsed into unique sequences using a nearest-neighbor algorithm that merged closely related sequences. V, D and J gene segments were assigned by aligning CDR3 sequences to IMGT reference sequences. For a sequence to be retained, a match of at least six nucleotides to both a V gene segment and a J gene segment was required. A rearrangement was called productive if the CDR3 had no stop codons and remained in frame with V and J, and every other rearrangement was called non-productive. Following IMGT convention, CDR3 was defined as the stretch from the second conserved V-encoded cysteine up to the conserved J-encoded phenylalanine. In an earlier analysis of around 640 of the donors, sequences lacking an unambiguous match to a single V gene segment were excluded. In an earlier analysis of 587 of the donors, V segments were called functional above 56.7% productive rearrangements and were called segregating when the between-donor standard deviation exceeded 5%. A statistical classification framework was developed to diagnose cytomegalovirus status using the catalog of TCR beta chain sequences. In a later analysis, V and J genes were assigned by comparing TCR nucleotide sequences against IMGT/GENE-DB human TR gene sequences. Using the TCRdist pipeline, a later analysis assigned CDR3 sequences along with most-parsimonious VDJ recombination scenarios. In a later analysis, each TCR beta chain was defined by its CDR3 amino acid sequence together with its V-gene family, and reads lacking a unique V-gene family were excluded. In a later analysis, approximately 640 highly shared, low-generation-probability nucleotide sequences were removed to address suspected cross-contamination and a sequencing artifact. In a later analysis, a clonal expansion index was calculated for each public chain from normalized within-repertoire ranks of inferred template counts. In a later analysis, generation probabilities were computed using a VDJ recombination model fitted to out-of-frame rearrangements, and the results were checked against IGoR. A later analysis scored TCR-TCR, TCR-HLA and TCR-CMV co-occurrence with hypergeometric tests, applying a repertoire-size bias correction to TCR pairs. To estimate false discovery rates, a later analysis permuted the HLA or CMV assignments 20 times. In a later analysis, co-occurring TCRs were grouped using DBSCAN, and TCRdist sequence similarity was added for clustering within HLA-allele-positive subsets. Repertoires with fewer than 30,000 or more than 120,000 public chains were left out of co-occurrence clustering, as were about 5 repertoires with anomalous nucleotide sharing. The source is immuneACCESS, and TCRdb retained only in-frame sequences with V and J called. Part of the clones is not carried over; for the studies checked, unresolved V genes explain less than half of this, and the remainder is unexplained. For V, J and clone size, that table is used; D and trimming come from the DNA. This sample lists 65,000 to 100,000 clones; around 79% were detected once. Jointly, the top ten make up about 6% of the sample.

Input material: PBMCs. The TCR sequence derives from a female donor in good health and CMV-seronegative. The chain links TRBV7-2 with TRBJ1-2; TRBD1 is a possible D gene, resting on 6 matching bases. The CDR3 protein is CASSYLGAGEYGYTF. The DNA sequence is given as TGTGCCAGCAGCTACCTTGGCGCAGGGGAGTATGGCTACACCTTC.